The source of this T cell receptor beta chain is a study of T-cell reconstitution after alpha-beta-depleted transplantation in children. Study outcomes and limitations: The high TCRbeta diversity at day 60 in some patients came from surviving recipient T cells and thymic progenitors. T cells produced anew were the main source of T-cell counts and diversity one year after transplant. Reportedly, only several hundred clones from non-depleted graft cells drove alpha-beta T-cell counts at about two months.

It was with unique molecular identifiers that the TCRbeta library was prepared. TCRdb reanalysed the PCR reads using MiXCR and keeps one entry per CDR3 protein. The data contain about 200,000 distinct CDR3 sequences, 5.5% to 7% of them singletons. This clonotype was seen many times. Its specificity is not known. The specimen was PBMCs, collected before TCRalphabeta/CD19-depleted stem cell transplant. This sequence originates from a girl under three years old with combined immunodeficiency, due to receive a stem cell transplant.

The CDR3 DNA sequence: TGCGCCAGCAGCTCCGGGACAGGTCCTAAAGAGACCCAGTACTTC. It is translated as CASSSGTGPKETQYF. The rearrangement joins TRBV5-1 to TRBJ2-5; TRBD1 matches at 8 bases. The CDR3 totals 15 residues. The V segment lost 3 bases and the J segment 3 bases; nucleotides outside the gene matches: 7. Germline V gene lookup returns CDR1 SGHRS and CDR2 YFSETQ. The whole variable domain, remainder taken from reference TRBV5-1 and TRBJ2-5, is KAGVTQTPRYLIKTRGQQVTLSCSPISGHRSVSWYQQTPGQGLQFLFEYFSETQRNKGNFPGRFSGRQFSNSRSEMNVSTLELGDSALYLCASSSGTGPKETQYFGPGTRLLVL.